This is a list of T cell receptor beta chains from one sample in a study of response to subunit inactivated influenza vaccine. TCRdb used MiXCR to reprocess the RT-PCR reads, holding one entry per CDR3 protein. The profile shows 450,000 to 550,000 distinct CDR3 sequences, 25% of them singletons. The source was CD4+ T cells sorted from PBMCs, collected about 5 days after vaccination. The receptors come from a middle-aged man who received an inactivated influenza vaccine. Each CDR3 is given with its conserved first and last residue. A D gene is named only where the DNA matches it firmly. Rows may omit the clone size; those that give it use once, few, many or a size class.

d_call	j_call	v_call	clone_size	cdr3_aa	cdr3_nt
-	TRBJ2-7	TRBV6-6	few	CASSADTYEQYF	TGTGCCAGCAGTGCCGATACCTACGAGCAGTACTTC
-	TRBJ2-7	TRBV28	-	CASSPLTGYYEQYF	TGTGCCAGCAGTCCCTTGACGGGATACTACGAGCAGTACTTC
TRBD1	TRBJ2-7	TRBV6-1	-	CASWTPRDRGREQYF	TGTGCCAGCTGGACCCCACGGGACAGGGGGCGCGAGCAGTACTTC
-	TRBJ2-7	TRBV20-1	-	CSAIRYRDEQYF	TGCAGTGCTATACGTTACAGAGACGAGCAGTACTTC
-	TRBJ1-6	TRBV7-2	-	CASSPRMNNSPLHF	TGTGCCAGCAGCCCTCGGATGAATAATTCACCCCTCCACTTT
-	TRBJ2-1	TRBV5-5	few	CASSLTRRSGHNEQFF	TGTGCCAGCAGCTTGACTAGGAGGTCCGGGCACAATGAGCAGTTCTTC
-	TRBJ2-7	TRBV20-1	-	CSARDERGAYEQYF	TGCAGTGCTAGAGATGAGAGGGGGGCCTACGAGCAGTACTTC
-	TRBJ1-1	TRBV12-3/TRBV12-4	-	CASRLQGLMTEAFF	TGTGCCAGCAGATTACAGGGTTTGATGACTGAAGCTTTCTTT
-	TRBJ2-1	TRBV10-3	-	CAISEGRASYNEQFF	TGTGCCATCAGTGAGGGCAGGGCCTCCTACAATGAGCAGTTCTTC
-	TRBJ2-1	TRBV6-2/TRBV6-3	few	CASSYSTRVNEQFF	TGTGCCAGCAGTTACTCGACTAGAGTCAATGAGCAGTTCTTC
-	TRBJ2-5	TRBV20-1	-	CSAHDQIEETQYF	TGCAGTGCCCACGACCAGATTGAAGAGACCCAGTACTTC